One sample yielded the 21 T cell receptor beta chains listed below, sequenced in a study of CD8 T cells in ankylosing spondylitis. TCRdb passed the 5' RACE reads through MiXCR, listing each CDR3 protein once. This table holds some 200,000 distinct CDR3 sequences, about 13% found once. The sequenced material came from blood, either unsorted or a sorted T cell fraction (not recorded which). These receptors all come from a male donor with ankylosing spondylitis or in good health (not recorded which).

The chain employs TRBV7-9 and TRBJ1-4; D is uncertain. This CDR3 contains 13 residues. Germline CDR1 is SEHNR and CDR2 is FQNEAQ (reference sequence). V was clipped by 7 bases and J by 7 bases, with 13 bases between them. The CDR3 DNA reads TGTGCCAGCACACGGCCCGGCGGTGAAAAACTGTTTTTT. Translation gives CASTRPGGEKLFF.

This clonotype was detected a few times. The V gene is TRBV11-2, the J gene TRBJ2-5; 10 bases are a match to TRBD1. J gave up 1 base and V 5 bases, and 7 bases lay outside the gene matches. Per the germline V gene, CDR1 is SGHAT and CDR2 is FQNNGV. The CDR3 has 16 residues. The CDR3 is CASSELGQGIQETQYF. The CDR3 bases are TGTGCCAGCAGCGAACTGGGACAGGGGATCCAAGAGACCCAGTACTTC.

The table lists this clonotype with a few counts. The DNA of the CDR3 is TGTGCCAGCAGCTTAGGATGGCTAGCGGACAATGAGCAGTTCTTC. Its protein product is CASSLGWLADNEQFF. The gene calls are TRBV7-9 and TRBJ2-1; 7 nucleotides agree with TRBD2. V dropped 1 base and J dropped 5; count of bases not matched to a gene: 5. CDR3 length equals 15 residues. From germline, CDR1 is SEHNR and CDR2 FQNEAQ (reference sequence).

This clonotype was recorded many times. The chain has TRBV30 and TRBJ2-3; TRBD1 matches 7 bases. In germline, CDR1 is GTSNPN, CDR2 SVGIG (reference sequence). The CDR3 covers 13 residues. Germline trimming cut 1 base from V and 6 bases from J; bases unmatched to any gene: 4. Written as DNA, the CDR3 is TGTGCCTGGAGTGAAACAGGGGCGGATACGCAGTATTTT. Its protein is CAWSETGADTQYF.

This clonotype was observed a few times. In DNA, the CDR3 is TGCACCTTGACAGGGGACTCCTACAATGAGCAGTTCTTC. Its protein product is CTLTGDSYNEQFF. This chain links TRBV29-1 with TRBJ2-1; 8 bases align to TRBD1. This CDR3 is 13 amino acids long. Germline CDR1 SQVTM, CDR2 ANQGSEA.

The V call is TRBV7-7, the J call TRBJ2-1; TRBD2 matches 9 bases. Trimming removed 5 bases from V and 8 bases from J; junction bases left unmatched: 16. CDR3 length: 17 residues. Looked up from germline, CDR1 is SSHAT and CDR2 is FNYEAQ (reference sequence). Written as DNA, the CDR3 is TGTGCCAGCAGCCCCGGTTCGGGGACTAGCTTTTATGATGAGCAGTTCTTC. It is translated as CASSPGSGTSFYDEQFF.

Here the CDR3 reads CASSFGRGTGELFF. Written as DNA, the CDR3 is TGTGCCAGCAGTTTCGGGAGGGGTACCGGGGAGCTGTTTTTT. J is TRBJ2-2 and V is TRBV27; 8 bases map to TRBD2. This CDR3 has 14 amino acids. CDR1 and CDR2 (germline): MNHEY, SMNVEV (reference sequence). Trimming cost V 3 bases and J 5 bases; bases outside gene matches: 2.

This clonotype turned up a few times. The CDR3 DNA reads TGTGCCAGCAGCCAAGAATGGGGGGATACGCAGTATTTT. The encoded protein is CASSQEWGDTQYF. J is TRBJ2-3 and V is TRBV3-1; D is possibly TRBD1 or TRBD2 (5 bases each). Germline V CDR1 and CDR2: LGHDT, YNNKEL (reference sequence). The V end was cut by 0 bases, the J end by 6 bases, with 7 bases between. The CDR3 loop spans 13 amino acids.

This chain joins TRBV4-1 and TRBJ2-5; D call uncertain. CDR1 is MGHRA and CDR2 is YSYEKL in the germline V gene. Trimming took 0 bases from V and 5 from J, leaving 13 bases between them. CDR3 length: 15 residues. The CDR3 protein is CASSQDGSRGETQYF. In DNA, the CDR3 is TGCGCCAGCAGCCAAGATGGGTCGCGTGGGGAGACCCAGTACTTC.

J is TRBJ2-1 and V is TRBV5-6; possibly TRBD1 for D (5 bases). Between the trimmed V and J ends, which lost 3 bases and 2 bases, there was a span of 6 bases. Germline CDR1 is SGHDT and CDR2 is YYEEEE. This CDR3 region has 13 residues. The chain's CDR3 is CASSSDTYNEQFF. CDR3 coding DNA: TGTGCCAGCAGCTCGGACACCTACAATGAGCAGTTCTTC.

This clonotype appeared many times. This chain joins TRBV11-2 and TRBJ2-6; no clear D. CDR3 length equals 14 residues. Germline CDR1 is SGHAT and CDR2 is FQNNGV. Trimming took off 4 bases at V and 0 bases at J, with 4 bases between the two ends. The CDR3 bases are TGTGCCAGCAGCTCCCTCTCTGGGGCCAACGTCCTGACTTTC. Residues: CASSSLSGANVLTF.

The rearrangement joins TRBV7-9 to TRBJ1-3, with D maybe TRBD1 (5 bases). Per germline, CDR1 SEHNR and CDR2 FQNEAQ (reference sequence). Trimming shortened V by 5 bases and J by 9 bases, and 17 bases separated the two germline ends. The CDR3 is 14 amino acids. The CDR3 spells CASSTQSWDATIYF. CDR3 nucleotide sequence: TGTGCCAGCAGCACACAGTCCTGGGACGCCACCATATATTTT.

This clonotype appeared many times. The chain employs TRBV27 and TRBJ1-1; D is unclear. This CDR3 has 12 residues. Germline lookup yields CDR1 MNHEY and CDR2 SMNVEV (reference sequence). Trimming stripped 5 bases from V and 4 bases from J, with 8 bases between. The CDR3 sequence: CASSMGITEAFF. CDR3 coding DNA: TGTGCCAGCAGTATGGGAATCACTGAAGCTTTCTTT.

This chain joins TRBV27 and TRBJ1-2; D call uncertain. V dropped 6 bases and J dropped 5 bases, with 1 base sitting between them. Germline CDR1 is MNHEY and CDR2 is SMNVEV (reference sequence). CDR3 length equals 9 residues. The CDR3 protein is CASRYGYTF. The CDR3 DNA sequence: TGTGCCAGCAGATATGGCTACACCTTC.

This chain uses TRBV2 with TRBJ1-5; D is ambiguous. With 6 bases removed from V and 6 bases from J, the gap between germline ends came to 9 bases. Germline CDR1 is SNHLY and CDR2 is FYNNEI. There are 12 residues in the CDR3. The CDR3 sequence: CASRIPSQPQHF. In nucleotides, the CDR3 is TGTGCCAGCAGAATTCCCTCTCAGCCCCAGCATTTT.

The rearrangement uses TRBV7-9 and TRBJ2-7; 7 bases agree with TRBD1. There are 14 residues in the CDR3. The ends lost 3 bases at V and 4 bases at J; junction bases unmatched: 6. CDR1 and CDR2 from the germline V gene are SEHNR and FQNEAQ (reference sequence). CDR3 bases: TGTGCCAGCAGCTTTGGTCTCAGGGGGTACGAGCAGTACTTC. Translation: CASSFGLRGYEQYF.

This clonotype was picked up many times. J is TRBJ2-1 and V is TRBV20-1; D gene uncertain. Trimming took 6 bases from V and 8 from J, leaving 20 bases between them. There are 14 residues in the CDR3. Per the germline V gene, CDR1 is DFQATT and CDR2 is SNEGSKA (reference sequence). The CDR3 DNA reads TGCAGTGCCCTCAAATTAGGCAGAGAATATGAGCAGTTCTTC. Its protein is CSALKLGREYEQFF.

This clonotype was recorded a few times. The V and J genes are TRBV11-2 and TRBJ2-3, with 10 bases lining up with TRBD2. The CDR3 covers 16 residues. Germline lookup yields CDR1 SGHAT and CDR2 FQNNGV. V lost 3 bases to trimming and J lost 6 bases; unmatched junction nucleotides: 9. The DNA of the CDR3 is TGTGCCAGCAGCTTTGGGACTAGCGATCCTCGGGATACGCAGTATTTT. It specifies CASSFGTSDPRDTQYF.

A few counts support this clonotype. The chain combines TRBV4-1 with TRBJ2-7; possible D gene TRBD1, 6 bases. Germline lookup yields CDR1 MGHRA and CDR2 YSYEKL. V lost 7 bases, J lost 5 bases, and 6 bases lay in between. There are 10 residues in the CDR3. The CDR3 loop reads CASKGDEQYF. The CDR3 bases are TGCGCCAGCAAGGGGGACGAGCAGTACTTC.

In this sample, this clonotype turned up a few times. The chain couples TRBV12-3 or TRBV12-4 to TRBJ2-5; no definite D call. The CDR3 consists of 16 residues. V lost 0 bases, J lost 5 bases, and 16 bases lay in between. The CDR3 DNA follows: TGTGCCAGCAGTTTAGCGCGTCCCGGACCCGGGGAGACCCAGTACTTC. It encodes CASSLARPGPGETQYF.

The table lists this clonotype with a few counts. V is TRBV14 and J is TRBJ1-3; no clear D gene. CDR1 and CDR2 from the germline V gene are SGHDN and FVKESK. V was pared by 1 base and J by 0 bases, with 7 bases between. CDR3 length: 15 amino acids. The CDR3 loop is CASSQVNPSGNTIYF. The CDR3 DNA sequence: TGTGCCAGCAGCCAAGTGAATCCCTCTGGAAACACCATATATTTT.